This T cell receptor (beta chain) was sequenced during a study of tumor and adjacent non-tumor tissue in lung cancer. Background on the study: The patients, some ten men and four to six women, were roughly 31 to 80 with stage I to III disease. Study-level findings and limits: Normal lung showed higher cumulative top 100 clone frequency than tumor. Tumor tissue had significantly higher TCR diversity than normal lung.

TCRbeta libraries were built with three rounds of nested PCR, modified from ARM-PCR. Each CDR3 protein is one row after TCRdb ran MiXCR on the multiplex PCR reads. The data hold approximately 100,000 distinct CDR3 sequences, with roughly two thirds observed a single time. Trimming cost V 7 bases and J 2 bases; bases outside gene matches: 7. CDR3 length: 14 residues. From germline, CDR1 is MDHEN and CDR2 SYDVKM. As regards this clonotype: Its antigen is unidentified.

RNA was extracted from bulk tissue without any cell sorting. This non-tumor lung sample came from over 3 cm beyond the tumor edge. Sequenced input: distant non-tumor lung tissue. The J gene is TRBJ2-5, the V gene TRBV28; 7 bases are shared with TRBD1. The clonotype originates from a man between 25 and 39 years old with non-small cell lung cancer. CDR3 DNA: TGTGCCAGCATCACGACAGGGCGACAAGAGACCCAGTACTTC. Translating gives CASITTGRQETQYF.